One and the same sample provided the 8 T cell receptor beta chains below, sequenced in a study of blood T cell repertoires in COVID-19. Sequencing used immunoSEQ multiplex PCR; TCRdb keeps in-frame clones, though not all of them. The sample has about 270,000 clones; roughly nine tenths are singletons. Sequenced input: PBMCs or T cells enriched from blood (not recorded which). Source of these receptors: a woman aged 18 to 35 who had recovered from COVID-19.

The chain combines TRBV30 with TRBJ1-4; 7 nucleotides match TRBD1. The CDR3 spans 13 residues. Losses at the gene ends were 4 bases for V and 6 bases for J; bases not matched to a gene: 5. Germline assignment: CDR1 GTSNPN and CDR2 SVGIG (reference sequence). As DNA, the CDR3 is TGTGCCTGGAAGAGGGGGCAGGATGAAAAACTGTTTTTT. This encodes CAWKRGQDEKLFF.

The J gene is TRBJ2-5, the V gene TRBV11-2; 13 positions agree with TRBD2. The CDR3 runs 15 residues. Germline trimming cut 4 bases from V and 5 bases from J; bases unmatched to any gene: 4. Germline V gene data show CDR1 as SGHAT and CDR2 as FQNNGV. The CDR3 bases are TGTGCCAGCAGCTCCCAGGGACTAGCGGGGGAGACCCAGTACTTC. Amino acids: CASSSQGLAGETQYF.

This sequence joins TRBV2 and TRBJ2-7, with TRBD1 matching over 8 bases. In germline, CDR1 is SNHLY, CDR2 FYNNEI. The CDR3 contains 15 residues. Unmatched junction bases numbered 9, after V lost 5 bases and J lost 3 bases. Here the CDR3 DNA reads TGTGCCAGCAGTTTAGGACAGGGCGCGAACTACGAGCAGTACTTC. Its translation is CASSLGQGANYEQYF.

Here the CDR3 reads CASSRRDNYYEQYF. The DNA of the CDR3 is TGTGCCAGCAGCCGCCGGGACAATTACTACGAGCAGTACTTC. This sequence joins TRBV14 and TRBJ2-7; D possibly corresponds to TRBD1 (6 bases). V shed 4 bases and J shed 3 bases, with 13 bases lying between them. The CDR3 has 14 residues. Germline V gene lookup returns CDR1 SGHDN and CDR2 FVKESK. The full variable domain, in which reference TRBV14 and TRBJ2-7 provide the parts outside the CDR3, is EAGVTQFPSHSVIEKGQTVTLRCDPISGHDNLYWYRRVMGKEIKFLLHFVKESKQDESGMPNNRFLAERTGGTYSTLKVQPAELEDSGVYFCASSRRDNYYEQYFGPGTRLTVT.

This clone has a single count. This CDR3 is CASSGTSGNTGELFF. In DNA, the CDR3 is TGTGCCAGCTCAGGGACTAGCGGGAACACCGGGGAGCTGTTTTTT. The chain employs TRBV18 and TRBJ2-2, with 11 nucleotides matching TRBD2. V shed 5 bases and J 1 base; nucleotides not matched to a gene: 0. Per the germline V gene, CDR1 is KGHSH and CDR2 is LQKENI. The CDR3 contains 15 residues.

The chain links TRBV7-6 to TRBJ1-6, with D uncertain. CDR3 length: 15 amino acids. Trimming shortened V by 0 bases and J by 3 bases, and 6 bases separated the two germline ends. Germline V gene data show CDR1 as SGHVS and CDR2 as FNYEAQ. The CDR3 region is CASSLAGNYNSPLHF. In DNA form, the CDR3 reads TGTGCCAGCAGCTTAGCGGGCAACTATAATTCACCCCTCCACTTT.

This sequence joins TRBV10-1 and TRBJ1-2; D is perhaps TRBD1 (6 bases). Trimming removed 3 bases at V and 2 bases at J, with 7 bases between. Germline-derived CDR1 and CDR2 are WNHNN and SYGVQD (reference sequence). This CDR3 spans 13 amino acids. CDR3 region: CASSDGQNYGYTF. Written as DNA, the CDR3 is TGCGCCAGCAGTGATGGACAGAACTATGGCTACACCTTC.

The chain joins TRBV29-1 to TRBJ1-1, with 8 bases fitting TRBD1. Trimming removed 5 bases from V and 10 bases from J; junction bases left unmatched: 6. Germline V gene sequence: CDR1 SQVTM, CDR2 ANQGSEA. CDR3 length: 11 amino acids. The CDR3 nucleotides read TGCAGCGTTATCTCAGGGACAGGAGCTTTCTTT. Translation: CSVISGTGAFF.